This is a list of T cell receptor beta chains from one sample in a study of OX40 agonist ivuxolimab in advanced cancers. Generated by immunoSEQ multiplex PCR, the TCRdb table keeps only in-frame clones and is missing some. Of 60,000 to 70,000 clones listed, roughly 88% are singletons. The sample was CD4+ or CD8+ T cells sorted from blood, taken in a trial of the OX40 agonist ivuxolimab. These receptors all come from an adult with an advanced solid tumor such as melanoma, head and neck, liver or kidney cancer. CDR3s include the opening cysteine and the closing phenylalanine or tryptophan. The order of the fields is J gene, V gene, CDR3 protein.

TRBJ2-2,TRBV5-1,CASSLVGTPNTGELFF
TRBJ1-2,TRBV19,CASSIAGLVNYGYTF
TRBJ2-1,TRBV5-1,CASSSTSGAYNEQFF
TRBJ1-5,TRBV28,CASSHRTGYQPQHF
TRBJ1-4,TRBV27,CATGTRDEKLFF
TRBJ2-3,TRBV18,CASSPQGGGTDTQYF
TRBJ2-7,TRBV7-9,CASSLALGEQYF
TRBJ1-1,TRBV11-2,CASSPRVFSTEAFF
TRBJ2-1,TRBV28,CASSLAGGPFGEQFF
TRBJ2-3,TRBV7-3,CASSLFVLGRADTQYF
TRBJ2-1,TRBV7-2,CASRHQGASGQYNEQFF
TRBJ2-6,TRBV19,CASSIPARGGGANVLTF
TRBJ2-7,TRBV6-1,CASRDGQVTSYEQYF
TRBJ2-6,TRBV27,CASRRTTSPGANVLTF
TRBJ1-2,TRBV6-6,CASSRGRVYGYTF
TRBJ2-3,TRBV7-3,CASSPRLAGVDTQYF
TRBJ1-5,TRBV28,CASSFRGRGGPNQPQHF
TRBJ2-3,TRBV5-4,CASSQAGIRPDTQYF
TRBJ2-7,TRBV28,CASSPHLRTVTYEQYF
TRBJ2-3,TRBV5-1,CASSLGRTGDTQYF
TRBJ2-7,TRBV10-3,CAISSGLGTMGEQYF
TRBJ1-1,TRBV4-1,CASSQEAGRGSTEAFF
TRBJ2-1,TRBV6-4,CASSDRWAPLGEQFF
TRBJ1-4,TRBV19,CASSIASGSEKLFF
TRBJ2-1,TRBV5-4,CASSYPLNEQFF
TRBJ2-3,TRBV2,CASSSTSGILTDTQYF
TRBJ1-1,TRBV6-1,CASSEPVGEAFF
TRBJ1-1,TRBV28,CASTVGGGQNTEAFF
TRBJ2-5,TRBV2,CASNSGRALETQYF
TRBJ2-3,TRBV4-3,CASSQDFTLAGGPIGSDTQYF
TRBJ2-5,TRBV6-1,CASSEAGWGGRVRETQYF
TRBJ2-5,TRBV5-4,CASSLRQGSVETQYF
TRBJ1-1,TRBV27,CASSLYRNTEAFF
TRBJ2-3,TRBV28,CASSSPRGGPTDTQYF
TRBJ1-2,TRBV5-1,CASSYSGTDYGYTF
TRBJ2-3,TRBV29-1,CSVVPGGADTQYF
TRBJ2-7,TRBV2,CASSEGGYEQYF
TRBJ2-5,TRBV7-8,CASSLSGQTQYF
TRBJ2-7,TRBV15,CATSRDRGSPYEQYF
TRBJ2-7,TRBV10-3,CAISGGLSPYEQYF
TRBJ1-1,TRBV13,CASSVRERGVNTEAFF
TRBJ1-2,TRBV18,CASRREASGYTF
TRBJ2-7,TRBV11-2,CASSRPRDRFYEQYF